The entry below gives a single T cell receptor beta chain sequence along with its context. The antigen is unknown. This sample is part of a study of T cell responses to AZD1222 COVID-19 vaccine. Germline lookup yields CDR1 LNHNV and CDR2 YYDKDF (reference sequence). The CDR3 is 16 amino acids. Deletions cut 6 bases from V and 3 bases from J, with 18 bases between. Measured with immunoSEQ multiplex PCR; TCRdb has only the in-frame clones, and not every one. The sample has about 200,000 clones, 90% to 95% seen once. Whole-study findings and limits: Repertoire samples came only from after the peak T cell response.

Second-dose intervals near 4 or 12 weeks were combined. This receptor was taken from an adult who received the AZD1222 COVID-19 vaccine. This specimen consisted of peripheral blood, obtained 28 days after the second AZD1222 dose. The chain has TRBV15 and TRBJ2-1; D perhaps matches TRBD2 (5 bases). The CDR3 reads CATSSRAPKLYNEQFF. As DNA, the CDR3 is TGTGCCACCAGTTCGAGGGCCCCCAAACTCTACAATGAGCAGTTCTTC.